The present entry profiles one T cell receptor (beta chain) with its context. The antigen remains undetermined. This sample is part of a study of shared clonotypes between healthy human individuals. Germline-derived CDR1 and CDR2 are SGHRS and YFSETQ. Trimming removed 4 bases from V and 2 bases from J, with 18 bases in between. The CDR3 consists of 16 residues. The study, taken as a whole, reports: Shared clonotypes: roughly 4.5% naive CD4, 3.5% to 4% naive CD8, roughly 2.2% memory CD4, approximately 0.4% memory CD8.

Assay used: immunoSEQ multiplex PCR; TCRdb lists only in-frame clones, some missing. The sample contains 800,000 or so clones, approximately 97% of which appear only once. It was CD45RO-negative cells, positively selected for CCR7, that made up naive CD8 cells, with terminally differentiated effector memory CD45RA+ cells excluded. The origin of this receptor is a man in his thirties or forties in good health. Specimen: naive CD8+ T cells sorted from blood. The chain carries TRBV5-1 and TRBJ2-5; D is unclear. The DNA of the CDR3 is TGCGCCAGCAGCCAAGGCGTCGGGTTGGGACAAGAGACCCAGTACTTC. This codes for CASSQGVGLGQETQYF.